This T cell receptor (beta chain) was retrieved from a study of blood T cell repertoires in COVID-19. Whole-study context: COVID-19 samples collected from the United States, Italy and Spain covered acute and convalescent phases.

Sequencing used immunoSEQ multiplex PCR; TCRdb keeps in-frame clones, though not all of them. The table lists 200,000 to 250,000 clones, 84% of them singletons. This CDR3 contains 16 residues. Germline CDR1 MGHRA, CDR2 YSYEKL. Trimming cost V 0 bases and J 5 bases, with 17 bases left between them. The sequencing input was peripheral blood. The receptor was derived from a woman older than 75 with COVID-19, enrolled during active disease. V usage is TRBV4-1 and J usage is TRBJ2-7, with a tentative D call TRBD1 (5 bases). This chain's CDR3 is CASSQDSAGKRNEQYF. The CDR3 DNA is TGCGCCAGCAGCCAAGATTCGGCAGGGAAGCGCAACGAGCAGTACTTC.